The next 25 T cell receptor beta chains were all read from a single sample in a study of T cells in localized non-small cell lung cancer. Clones were sequenced by immunoSEQ multiplex PCR, and TCRdb holds only the in-frame ones, with some missing. The sample carries 35,000 to 40,000 clones, around 88% recorded once. The sequenced sample was peripheral blood, obtained before any cancer treatment. The receptors were sampled from a man between 40 and 69 years old with stage I lung adenocarcinoma.

The rearrangement links TRBV7-9 to TRBJ1-2; D is unresolved. Germline CDR1 SEHNR, CDR2 FQNEAQ (reference sequence). V lost 0 bases and J lost 5, with 7 bases in between. The CDR3 spans 13 residues. CDR3 sequence reads: CASSLAGNYGYTF. For the CDR3, the DNA is TGTGCCAGCAGCTTAGCAGGGAATTATGGCTACACCTTC.

Only a few counts were recorded for this clone. V and J are TRBV27 and TRBJ1-1; the D gene is possibly TRBD1 (6 bases). The CDR3 runs 15 residues. In germline, CDR1 is MNHEY, CDR2 SMNVEV (reference sequence). The ends were cut back, 2 bases at V and 4 bases at J, with 14 bases in the middle. This CDR3 reads CASSLLGGEGTEAFF. The CDR3 nucleotides read TGTGCCAGCAGTTTACTAGGGGGGGAGGGCACTGAAGCTTTCTTT.

V usage is TRBV27 and J usage is TRBJ2-1, with no clear D. The V gene lost 0 bases and the J gene lost 6 bases, with 15 bases spanning the gap. The CDR3 spans 16 residues. CDR1 and CDR2 from the germline V gene are MNHEY and SMNVEV (reference sequence). The CDR3: CASSLSQGTQINEQFF. DNA for the CDR3: TGTGCCAGCAGTTTATCCCAAGGTACCCAGATCAATGAGCAGTTCTTC.

The chain couples TRBV6-5 to TRBJ2-3; 10 bases align to TRBD1. Germline V lookup: CDR1 MNHEY, CDR2 SVGAGI. J was trimmed by 1 base and V by 4 bases; bases with no gene match: 2. The CDR3 runs 15 residues. This CDR3 is CASSSGTGGTDTQYF. The CDR3 DNA sequence: TGTGCCAGCAGTTCTGGGACAGGGGGCACAGATACGCAGTATTTT.

V is TRBV11-2 and J is TRBJ2-1; D remains ambiguous. V was shortened by 1 base and J by 8 bases, with 3 bases between the two germline ends. The CDR3 extends over 11 amino acids. Germline CDR1 SGHAT, CDR2 FQNNGV. CDR3 sequence reads: CASSLAYEQFF. The CDR3 nucleotides are TGTGCCAGCAGCTTAGCCTATGAGCAGTTCTTC. The full variable domain, completed using reference TRBV11-2 and TRBJ2-1, is EAGVAQSPRYKIIEKRQSVAFWCNPISGHATLYWYQQILGQGPKLLIQFQNNGVVDDSQLPKDRFSAERLKGVDSTLKIQPAKLEDSAVYLCASSLAYEQFFGPGTRLTVL.

The chain recombines TRBV27 with TRBJ2-5; the match to TRBD2 covers 8 bases. The DNA end is a closer match to TRBJ2-7, so the J assignment may be wrong. Germline CDR1 MNHEY, CDR2 SMNVEV (reference sequence). CDR3 size: 17 residues. This chain's CDR3 is CASSPSPQMGLVYEQYF. The CDR3 DNA is TGTGCCAGCAGTCCTTCCCCCCAGATGGGACTAGTTTACGAGCAGTACTTC.

The V and J genes are TRBV19 and TRBJ1-3; 7 positions agree with TRBD1. This CDR3 has 13 residues. Germline-derived CDR1 and CDR2 are LNHDA and SQIVND (reference sequence). J gave up 3 bases and V 7 bases, and 3 bases lay outside the gene matches. CDR3 sequence reads: CASTGTVGNTIYF. The CDR3, as DNA: TGTGCCAGTACCGGGACAGTTGGAAACACCATATATTTT. Complete variable domain (other parts from reference TRBV19 and TRBJ1-3): DGGITQSPKYLFRKEGQNVTLSCEQNLNHDAMYWYRQDPGQGLRLIYYSQIVNDFQKGDIAEGYSVSREKKESFPLTVTSAQKNPTAFYLCASTGTVGNTIYFGEGSWLTVV.

The chain employs TRBV7-2 and TRBJ2-1; 7 bases line up with TRBD2. Germline CDR1 and CDR2: SGHTA and FQGNSA. V trimming: 0 bases; J trimming: 3 bases; junction bases outside the gene matches: 8. This CDR3 has 17 amino acids. The CDR3 DNA is TGTGCCAGCAGCTTAGCATCAGGGTCTAGCGGCTACAATGAGCAGTTCTTC. It encodes CASSLASGSSGYNEQFF.

The gene calls are TRBV2 and TRBJ2-5; TRBD2 is a possible D gene (5 bases). CDR1 SNHLY and CDR2 FYNNEI come from the germline V gene. Between the trimmed V and J ends, which lost 3 bases and 5 bases, there was a span of 10 bases. This CDR3 comprises 13 residues. The CDR3 nucleotides read TGTGCCAGCAGTGATGGAGTAGCGGAGACCCAGTACTTC. Translating it yields CASSDGVAETQYF.

This clone was recorded only once. This chain links TRBV4-3 with TRBJ2-7; D is ambiguous. The CDR3 consists of 14 residues. V was clipped by 0 bases and J by 3 bases, with 9 bases between them. From germline, CDR1 is LGHNA and CDR2 YSLEER. The CDR3 loop is CASSQDLGFYEQYF. CDR3 nucleotides: TGCGCCAGCAGCCAAGATTTAGGGTTCTACGAGCAGTACTTC.

The chain uses TRBV19 and TRBJ2-7; 8 bases are a match to TRBD1. The germline CDR1 and CDR2 sequences are LNHDA and SQIVND (reference sequence). The V and J ends lost 5 bases and 3 bases, in that order; junction bases with no gene match: 3. This CDR3 contains 13 residues. CDR3 in amino acids: CASSDGQGYEQYF. The CDR3 DNA sequence: TGTGCCAGTAGTGACGGACAGGGCTACGAGCAGTACTTC.

The table lists this clone with a count of one. This chain links TRBV21-1 with TRBJ1-2; TRBD1, the D gene given by the table, was not confirmed from the DNA. TRBV21-1 is a pseudogene. The CDR3 runs to 16 residues. The CDR3 here is CASSKEGGQGFYGYTF. The CDR3 DNA reads as TGTGCCAGCAGCAAAGAAGGGGGACAGGGGTTTTACGGCTACACCTTC.

This chain uses TRBV15 with TRBJ2-2; D unclear. This CDR3 region has 13 residues. V was trimmed by 3 bases and J by 2 bases, leaving 4 bases between them. CDR1 and CDR2 (germline): LNHNV, YYDKDF (reference sequence). CDR3 residues: CATSRQNTGELFF. DNA for the CDR3: TGTGCCACCAGCAGGCAAAACACCGGGGAGCTGTTTTTT.

The V call is TRBV27, the J call TRBJ2-1, with D unclear. The CDR3 has 16 amino acids. With 8 bases removed from V and 0 bases from J, the gap between germline ends came to 17 bases. Germline CDR1 and CDR2: MNHEY and SMNVEV (reference sequence). The CDR3 nucleotides read TGTGCCAGCGGCACACTTCGGCAAAGCTCCTACAATGAGCAGTTCTTC. This gives the protein CASGTLRQSSYNEQFF.

The chain recombines TRBV6-4 with TRBJ1-2; 8 nucleotides agree with TRBD1. This CDR3 has 16 amino acids. The J segment lost 6 bases and the V segment lost 5 bases, leaving 14 bases of the junction unmatched. Germline loops: CDR1 MRHNA, CDR2 SNTAGT. The CDR3 region is CASSRTGKFPLDGYTF. The CDR3 nucleotides are TGTGCCAGCAGTCGGACAGGGAAGTTTCCCTTGGATGGCTACACCTTC.

This clone was recorded once. The chain uses TRBV28 and TRBJ2-2; unclear D gene. Germline V gene sequence: CDR1 MDHEN, CDR2 SYDVKM. The CDR3 is made up of 15 amino acids. The V end lost 1 base, the J end lost 0 bases, and 6 bases lay between the germline ends. CDR3 loop: CASSLSGSNTGELFF. CDR3 nucleotide sequence: TGTGCCAGCAGTTTATCCGGATCGAACACCGGGGAGCTGTTTTTT.

V is TRBV6-4 and J is TRBJ2-3; the match to TRBD1 covers 7 bases. The CDR3 contains 13 residues. Trimming removed 0 bases from V and 6 bases from J; junction bases left unmatched: 0. Germline lookup yields CDR1 MRHNA and CDR2 SNTAGT. CDR3 nucleotides: TGTGCCAGCAGTGACTCGGACAGGGATACGCAGTATTTT. This encodes CASSDSDRDTQYF.

J is TRBJ2-2 and V is TRBV19; D is ambiguous. V lost 5 bases to trimming and J lost 0 bases, with 16 bases between them. The CDR3 spans 17 residues. Germline CDR1 and CDR2: LNHDA and SQIVND (reference sequence). CDR3: CASSAQRLAANTGELFF. The CDR3 region has the DNA TGTGCCAGTAGTGCCCAACGTCTCGCGGCGAACACCGGGGAGCTGTTTTTT.

This rearrangement joins TRBV4-1 to TRBJ2-5, with D unresolved. The V end was cut by 1 base, the J end by 3 bases, with 12 bases between. CDR1 is MGHRA and CDR2 is YSYEKL in the germline V gene. This CDR3 contains 15 residues. The CDR3: CASSQAGTAKETQYF. CDR3 DNA: TGCGCCAGCAGCCAAGCAGGAACAGCTAAAGAGACCCAGTACTTC.

This chain connects TRBV19 to TRBJ1-5; tentative D call: TRBD1 (5 bases). The CDR3 is made up of 16 amino acids. Germline lookup yields CDR1 LNHDA and CDR2 SQIVND (reference sequence). Trimming removed 3 bases at V and 1 base at J, with 13 bases between. The CDR3 nucleotides are TGTGCCAGTAGTATTAAAGGGTGGGGCAGCAATCAGCCCCAGCATTTT. Its translation: CASSIKGWGSNQPQHF.

The gene calls are TRBV28 and TRBJ2-7; 14 bases agree with TRBD2. The CDR3 contains 17 residues. CDR1 and CDR2 (germline): MDHEN, SYDVKM. Trimming at V came to 6 bases and at J to 1 base, leaving 8 bases not matched to a gene. In DNA, the CDR3 is TGTGCCAGCAGACCAGGACTAGCGGGAGGTGCATCCTACGAGCAGTACTTC. Translation gives CASRPGLAGGASYEQYF.

The chain is built from TRBV7-3 and TRBJ2-2; no reliable D call. The CDR3 runs to 17 residues. The germline V gene has CDR1 SGHTA and CDR2 FQGTGA. Trimming took off 0 bases at V and 3 bases at J, with 14 bases between the two ends. The CDR3 sequence: CASSLTWSALHTGELFF. As DNA, the CDR3 is TGTGCCAGCAGCTTAACGTGGTCCGCCCTTCACACCGGGGAGCTGTTTTTT. The full variable domain, its missing parts supplied by reference TRBV7-3 and TRBJ2-2, is GAGVSQTPSNKVTEKGKYVELRCDPISGHTALYWYRQSLGQGPEFLIYFQGTGAADDSGLPNDRFFAVRPEGSVSTLKIQRTERGDSAVYLCASSLTWSALHTGELFFGEGSRLTVL.

The rearrangement uses TRBV7-9 and TRBJ1-2; D uncertain. Germline V gene data show CDR1 as SEHNR and CDR2 as FQNEAQ (reference sequence). V gave up 1 base and J gave up 8 bases, with 8 bases separating them. The CDR3 has 12 amino acids. In nucleotides, the CDR3 is TGTGCCAGCAGCTTAGAACAGTCCGGCTACACCTTC. The encoded protein is CASSLEQSGYTF. The complete variable domain, with remaining parts taken from reference TRBV7-9 and TRBJ1-2, reads DTGVSQNPRHKITKRGQNVTFRCDPISEHNRLYWYRQTLGQGPEFLTYFQNEAQLEKSRLLSDRFSAERPKGSFSTLEIQRTEQGDSAMYLCASSLEQSGYTFGSGTRLTVV.

The chain uses TRBV15 and TRBJ2-4; D is ambiguous. V dropped 1 base and J dropped 0 bases, with 13 bases sitting between them. CDR3 length: 17 amino acids. The germline CDR1 and CDR2 sequences are LNHNV and YYDKDF (reference sequence). The CDR3 region has the DNA TGTGCCACCAGCAGAGGCGACACGACCCTAGCCAAAAACATTCAGTACTTC. Translated, it gives CATSRGDTTLAKNIQYF.

This chain's CDR3 is CASSVDGNTGNTIYF. The CDR3 nucleotides are TGTGCCAGCAGCGTAGACGGGAATACTGGAAACACCATATATTTT. The chain links TRBV9 to TRBJ1-3; D not resolved. This CDR3 is built from 15 residues. V was clipped by 0 bases and J by 2 bases, with 9 bases between them. Looked up from germline, CDR1 is SGDLS and CDR2 is YYNGEE.